These 19 T cell receptor beta chains came from one sample sequenced in a study of neurological immune-mediated disorders. MiXCR, run by TCRdb on the 5' RACE reads, gives a single entry per CDR3 protein. The table includes about 46,000 distinct CDR3 sequences, around 2% detected once. The sequenced sample consisted of PBMCs. These TCRs come from a woman aged 40 to 50 with multiple sclerosis.

This clonotype has ten or more counts. V usage is TRBV10-3 and J usage is TRBJ1-1; 7 nucleotides line up with TRBD1. After removal of 5 bases from V and 0 bases from J, the junction contained 9 bases not matched to a gene. There are 16 residues in the CDR3. CDR1 is ENHRY and CDR2 is SYGVKD in the germline V gene. CDR3 sequence reads: CAISWDSPGLNTEAFF. CDR3 nucleotide sequence: TGTGCCATCAGTTGGGACAGCCCGGGATTGAACACTGAAGCTTTCTTT.

This clonotype was counted at least ten times. The chain is built from TRBV7-9 and TRBJ1-6, with TRBD1 as a possible D gene (5 bases). Trimming cost V 3 bases and J 8 bases, with 14 bases left between them. The CDR3 has 15 residues. Germline V gene data show CDR1 as SEHNR and CDR2 as FQNEAQ (reference sequence). Here the CDR3 reads CASSFGGEGYSPLHF. Here the CDR3 DNA reads TGTGCCAGCAGCTTTGGAGGGGAGGGGTATTCACCCCTCCACTTT.

This clonotype was counted ten times or more. The V gene is TRBV12-3 or TRBV12-4, the J gene TRBJ2-2; D is ambiguous. This CDR3 has 17 residues. The ends were cut back, 2 bases at V and 0 bases at J, with 13 bases in the middle. The CDR3 spells CASSLRVWQANTGELFF. As DNA, the CDR3 is TGTGCCAGCAGTTTAAGAGTTTGGCAGGCGAACACCGGGGAGCTGTTTTTT.

This clonotype was seen repeatedly, ten times or more. The chain couples TRBV18 to TRBJ1-1; the D is unclear. CDR1 and CDR2 (germline): KGHSH, LQKENI. The CDR3 sequence is 13 residues long. The V gene lost 0 bases and the J gene lost 9 bases, with 11 bases spanning the gap. CDR3 residues: CASSPPFSPQAFF. CDR3 DNA sequence: TGTGCCAGCTCACCACCCTTCAGTCCTCAAGCTTTCTTT.

This clonotype was counted at least ten times. The V call is TRBV2, the J call TRBJ1-3; perhaps TRBD1 as D (5 bases). Trimming cost V 10 bases and J 3 bases, with 13 bases left between them. This CDR3 spans 13 amino acids. The germline CDR1 and CDR2 sequences are SNHLY and FYNNEI. CDR3 nucleotide sequence: TGTGCCACCGGGGGGGTCGGTGGAAACACCATATATTTT. Translation: CATGGVGGNTIYF.

This clonotype was detected ten times or more. V and J are TRBV9 and TRBJ2-1; D is unresolved. The ends were cut back, 4 bases at V and 4 bases at J, with 15 bases in the middle. Germline V gives CDR1 SGDLS, CDR2 YYNGEE. This CDR3 contains 15 residues. The CDR3 spells CASSSSGGQYNEQFF. In DNA, the CDR3 is TGTGCCAGCAGCTCGTCAGGTGGTCAGTACAATGAGCAGTTCTTC.

This clonotype was found many times. The chain has TRBV5-1 and TRBJ2-7; D is unresolved. Between the trimmed V and J ends, which lost 0 bases and 6 bases, there was a span of 13 bases. This CDR3 is 14 amino acids long. CDR1 and CDR2 (germline): SGHRS, YFSETQ. CDR3 nucleotides: TGCGCCAGCAGCTTGGAGCCGGTAACGGGCGAGCAGTACTTC. Residues: CASSLEPVTGEQYF.

This clonotype was counted many times. The CDR3 coding sequence is TGCGCCAGCAGCTACCTCGGACAGGGGGAGCGAACGCAGTATTTT. This encodes CASSYLGQGERTQYF. The rearrangement joins TRBV5-1 to TRBJ2-3; 10 nucleotides line up with TRBD1. The germline V gene encodes CDR1 SGHRS and CDR2 YFSETQ. This CDR3 region has 15 residues. J lost 9 bases, V lost 3 bases, and 10 bases had no gene match. The full variable domain, with the rest looked up from reference TRBV5-1 and TRBJ2-3, is KAGVTQTPRYLIKTRGQQVTLSCSPISGHRSVSWYQQTPGQGLQFLFEYFSETQRNKGNFPGRFSGRQFSNSRSEMNVSTLELGDSALYLCASSYLGQGERTQYFGPGTRLTVL.

This clonotype was seen many times. The chain is built from TRBV7-2 and TRBJ1-2, with a tentative D call TRBD1 (5 bases). Germline V gene sequence: CDR1 SGHTA, CDR2 FQGNSA. V was cut by 4 bases and J by 0 bases, with 9 bases left in between. The length of the CDR3 is 14 residues. CDR3 bases: TGTGCCAGCAGCTGGAGGGGATCTAACTATGGCTACACCTTC. Translation gives CASSWRGSNYGYTF.

This clonotype has ten or more counts. The rearrangement joins TRBV20-1 to TRBJ2-1; 14 bases are a match to TRBD2. V trimming: 3 bases; J trimming: 4 bases; junction bases outside the gene matches: 11. The CDR3 is 18 amino acids. CDR1 and CDR2 from the germline V gene are DFQATT and SNEGSKA (reference sequence). DNA of the CDR3: TGCAGTGCTAGGACTAGCGGGAGGGCACTGGACTTATACAATGAGCAGTTCTTC. Protein: CSARTSGRALDLYNEQFF.

This clonotype was seen at least ten times. The chain is built from TRBV6-2 or TRBV6-3 and TRBJ2-1; no clear D. This CDR3 is built from 13 residues. With 8 bases removed from V and 6 bases from J, the gap between germline ends came to 14 bases. Germline V gene sequence: CDR1 MNHEY, CDR2 SVGEGT. CDR3 in amino acids: CASGPPLANEQFF. Here the CDR3 DNA reads TGTGCCAGCGGGCCACCTCTCGCCAATGAGCAGTTCTTC.

There are many counts of this clonotype. The chain uses TRBV20-1 and TRBJ2-5, with D hard to call. The germline V and J ends were trimmed by 3 bases and 2 bases, with 13 bases remaining between them. CDR1 is DFQATT, CDR2 SNEGSKA, per germline (reference sequence). CDR3 length: 14 residues. The CDR3 protein is CSASQGIRQETQYF. CDR3 bases: TGCAGTGCTAGCCAAGGGATTCGGCAAGAGACCCAGTACTTC.

This clonotype was found many times. The gene calls are TRBV10-2 and TRBJ2-7; perhaps TRBD1 as D (6 bases). This CDR3 has 15 residues. Trimming cost V 5 bases and J 1 base, with 15 bases left between them. Germline V gene lookup returns CDR1 WSHSY and CDR2 SAAADI. CDR3 sequence (DNA): TGCGCCAGCAGTTCTTCCAGGGGACCGTCCTACGAGCAGTACTTC. It translates to CASSSSRGPSYEQYF.

This clonotype was picked up many times. V gene TRBV11-1 combines with J gene TRBJ2-1; D is perhaps TRBD1 (6 bases). The CDR3 has 14 amino acids. V lost 5 bases to trimming and J lost 2 bases, with 10 bases between them. Germline V gene data show CDR1 as SGHAT and CDR2 as FQDESV (reference sequence). The CDR3 sequence: CASSPGAPYNEQFF. The CDR3 bases are TGTGCCAGCAGCCCAGGGGCTCCCTACAATGAGCAGTTCTTC.

This sequence joins TRBV20-1 and TRBJ2-3; D not resolved. The CDR3 length is 12 residues. V lost 6 bases, J lost 1 base, and 8 bases lay in between. Germline CDR1 reads DFQATT; CDR2 reads SNEGSKA (reference sequence). The DNA for the CDR3 is TGCAGTGCCCTTGGAGGCACAGATACGCAGTATTTT. Its protein product is CSALGGTDTQYF.

In this sample, this clonotype turned up many times. The chain has TRBV12-3 or TRBV12-4 and TRBJ2-1, with D possibly TRBD2 on 5 matching bases. Trimming took off 3 bases at V and 5 bases at J, with 8 bases between the two ends. The CDR3 sequence is 13 residues long. The CDR3 DNA follows: TGTGCCAGCAGTTTTTTACTAGACAATGAGCAGTTCTTC. Translation gives CASSFLLDNEQFF.

This clonotype was seen ten or more times. CDR3 DNA sequence: TGTGCCAGCAGCTTTCAGGGAAACACCATATATTTT. The encoded protein is CASSFQGNTIYF. The gene calls are TRBV11-2 and TRBJ1-3; D ambiguous. CDR1 and CDR2 (germline): SGHAT, FQNNGV. V was trimmed by 3 bases and J by 4 bases, leaving 4 bases between them. The CDR3 runs 12 residues.

This clonotype has at least ten counts. The chain is built from TRBV5-1 and TRBJ2-3, with D possibly matching TRBD1 (5 bases). Trimming stripped 2 bases from V and 2 bases from J, with 9 bases between. There are 14 residues in the CDR3. Germline V CDR1 and CDR2: SGHRS, YFSETQ. The CDR3 bases are TGCGCCAGCAGCTTCCAGGGATCCACAGATACGCAGTATTTT. Encoded protein: CASSFQGSTDTQYF.

This clonotype was detected many times. V and J are TRBV7-3 and TRBJ2-7; 10 bases agree with TRBD1. The CDR3 extends over 15 amino acids. The ends lost 2 bases at V and 2 bases at J; junction bases unmatched: 3. The V gene's germline CDR1 is SGHTA and CDR2 FQGTGA. The CDR3 spells CASSLFGTGAYEQYF. In DNA, the CDR3 is TGTGCCAGCAGCTTATTCGGGACAGGGGCCTACGAGCAGTACTTC.